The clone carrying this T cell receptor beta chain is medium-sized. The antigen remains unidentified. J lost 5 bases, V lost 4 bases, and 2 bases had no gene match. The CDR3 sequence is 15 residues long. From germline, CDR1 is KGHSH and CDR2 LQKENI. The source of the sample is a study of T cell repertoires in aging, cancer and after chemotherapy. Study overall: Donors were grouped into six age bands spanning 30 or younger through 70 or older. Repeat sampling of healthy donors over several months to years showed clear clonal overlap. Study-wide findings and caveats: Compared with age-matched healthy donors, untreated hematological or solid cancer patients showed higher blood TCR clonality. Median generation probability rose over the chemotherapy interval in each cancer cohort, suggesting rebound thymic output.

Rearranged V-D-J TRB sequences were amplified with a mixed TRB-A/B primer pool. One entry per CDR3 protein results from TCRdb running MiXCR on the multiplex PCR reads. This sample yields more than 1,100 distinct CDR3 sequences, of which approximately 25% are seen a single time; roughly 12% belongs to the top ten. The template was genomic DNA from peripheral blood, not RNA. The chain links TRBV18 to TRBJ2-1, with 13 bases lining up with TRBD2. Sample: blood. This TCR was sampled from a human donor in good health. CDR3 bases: TGTGCCAGCTCACGGACTAGCGGGGGAAACAATGAGCAGTTCTTC. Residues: CASSRTSGGNNEQFF.